This record looks at one TCR beta chain sequence and its context. Method: immunoSEQ multiplex PCR; TCRdb's copy keeps in-frame clones and lacks some. Counted here are more than 95,000 clones, approximately 93% occurring once; the ten biggest clones make up roughly 0.99%. The data stem from a study of T cell changes during pregnancy in multiple sclerosis. Germline CDR1 MNHEY, CDR2 SMNVEV (reference sequence). V was pared by 5 bases and J by 7 bases, with 14 bases of the junction left unmatched. The CDR3 covers 16 residues. Source: peripheral blood, taken after pregnancy. The rearrangement joins TRBV27 to TRBJ2-7; 10 nucleotides agree with TRBD1. This clonotype originated in a female donor with multiple sclerosis, enrolled in a pregnancy study. The CDR3 nucleotides are TGTGCCAGCAGTCCCCGCTCCGGGACAGGGGTTAGAGAGCAGTACTTC. It codes for CASSPRSGTGVREQYF.